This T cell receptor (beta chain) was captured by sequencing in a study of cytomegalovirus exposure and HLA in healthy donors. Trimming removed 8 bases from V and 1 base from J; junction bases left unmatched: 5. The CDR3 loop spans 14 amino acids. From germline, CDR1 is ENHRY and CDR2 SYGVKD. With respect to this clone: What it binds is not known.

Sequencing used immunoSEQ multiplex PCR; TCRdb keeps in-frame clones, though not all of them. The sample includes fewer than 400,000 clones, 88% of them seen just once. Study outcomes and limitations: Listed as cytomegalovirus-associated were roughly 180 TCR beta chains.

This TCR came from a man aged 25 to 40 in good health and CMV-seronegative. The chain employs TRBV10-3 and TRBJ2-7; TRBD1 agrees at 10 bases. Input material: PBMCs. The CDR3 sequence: CAIGGQGISYEQYF. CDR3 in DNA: TGTGCCATCGGGGGACAGGGGATTTCCTACGAGCAGTACTTC.